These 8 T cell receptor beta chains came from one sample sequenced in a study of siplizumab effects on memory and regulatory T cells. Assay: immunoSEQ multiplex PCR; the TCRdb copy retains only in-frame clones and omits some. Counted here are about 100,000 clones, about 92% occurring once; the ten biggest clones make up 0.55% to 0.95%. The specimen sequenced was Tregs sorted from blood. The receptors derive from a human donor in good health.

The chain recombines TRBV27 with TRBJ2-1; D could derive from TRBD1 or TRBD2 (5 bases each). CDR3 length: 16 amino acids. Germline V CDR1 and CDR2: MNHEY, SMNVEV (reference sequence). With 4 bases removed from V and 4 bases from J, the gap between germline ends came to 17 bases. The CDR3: CASSSPWGRGYNEQFF. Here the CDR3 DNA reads TGTGCCAGCAGTTCCCCGTGGGGCCGGGGTTACAATGAGCAGTTCTTC.

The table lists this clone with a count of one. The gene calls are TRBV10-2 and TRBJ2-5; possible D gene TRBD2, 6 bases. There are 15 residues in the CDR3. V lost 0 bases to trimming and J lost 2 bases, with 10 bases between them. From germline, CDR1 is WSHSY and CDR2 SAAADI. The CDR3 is CASSESGTFQETQYF. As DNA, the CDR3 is TGCGCCAGCAGTGAGTCGGGGACTTTTCAAGAGACCCAGTACTTC.

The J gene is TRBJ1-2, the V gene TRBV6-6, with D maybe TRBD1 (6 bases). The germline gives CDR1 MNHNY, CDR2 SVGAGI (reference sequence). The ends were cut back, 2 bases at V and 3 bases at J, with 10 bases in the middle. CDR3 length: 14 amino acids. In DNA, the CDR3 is TGTGCCAGCAGTTACGCAGGGGTTGACTATGGCTACACCTTC. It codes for CASSYAGVDYGYTF.

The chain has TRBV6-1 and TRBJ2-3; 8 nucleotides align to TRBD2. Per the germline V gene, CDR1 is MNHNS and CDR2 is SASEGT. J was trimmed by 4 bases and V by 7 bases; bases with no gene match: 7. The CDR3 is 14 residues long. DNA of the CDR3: TGTGCCAGCACCAAGCGGGAGCCCCCAGATACGCAGTATTTT. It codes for CASTKREPPDTQYF.

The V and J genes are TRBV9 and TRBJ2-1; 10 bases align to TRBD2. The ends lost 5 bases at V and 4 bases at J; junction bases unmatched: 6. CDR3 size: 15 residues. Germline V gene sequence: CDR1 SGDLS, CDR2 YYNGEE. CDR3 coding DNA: TGTGCCAGCAGAAGAGCGGGAGGGAAATACAATGAGCAGTTCTTC. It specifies CASRRAGGKYNEQFF.

The CDR3 loop reads CASSALGSNYGYTF. The DNA for the CDR3 is TGTGCCAGCAGTGCACTGGGGTCTAACTATGGCTACACCTTC. V and J are TRBV6-1 and TRBJ1-2; the D is unclear. The germline V gene has CDR1 MNHNS and CDR2 SASEGT. The V end was cut by 4 bases, the J end by 0 bases, with 9 bases between. The CDR3 spans 14 residues.

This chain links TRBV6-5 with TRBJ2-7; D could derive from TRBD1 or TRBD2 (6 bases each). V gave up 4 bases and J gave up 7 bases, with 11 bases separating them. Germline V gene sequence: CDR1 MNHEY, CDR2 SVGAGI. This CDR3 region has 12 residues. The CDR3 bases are TGTGCCAGCAGTTCGGGGGCTCGGGAGCAGTACTTC. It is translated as CASSSGAREQYF.

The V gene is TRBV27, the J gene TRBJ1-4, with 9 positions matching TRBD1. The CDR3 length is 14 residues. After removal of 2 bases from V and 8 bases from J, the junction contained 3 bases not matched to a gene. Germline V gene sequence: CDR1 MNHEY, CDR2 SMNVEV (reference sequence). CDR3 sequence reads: CASSLRQGGEKLFF. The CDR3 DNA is TGTGCCAGCAGTTTAAGACAGGGGGGGGAAAAACTGTTTTTT.